A selection of T cell receptor beta chains follows, all from one sample in a study of low-dose radiotherapy and immunotherapy resistance in tumors. TCRdb redid the calling of the reads with MiXCR, one entry per CDR3 protein. The table records tens of thousands of distinct CDR3 sequences, over 15% of them present only once. Sample: PBMCs, taken before treatment. The source of these receptors is a male donor with prostate cancer. Both conserved end residues are part of each CDR3. The D gene is left open where the match is weak. Rows give clone size only sometimes, using once, few, many, or a class for an expanded clone.

abundance	d_gene	j_gene	v_gene	CDR3nt	CDR3aa
many	-	TRBJ2-7	TRBV13	TGTGCCAGCGGGAGACGGGGGTCGGTCTACGAGCAGTACTTC	CASGRRGSVYEQYF
many	-	TRBJ2-1	TRBV12-3/TRBV12-4	TGTGCCAGCGGCGTAGGGAGGCGTGAGCAGTTCTTC	CASGVGRREQFF
many	-	TRBJ1-1	TRBV5-1	TGCGCCAGCAGCTTGCGCAGGAGAGGACGAGGGGCAAACACTGAAGCTTTCTTT	CASSLRRRGRGANTEAFF
-	TRBD2	TRBJ2-3	TRBV5-4	TGTGCCAGCAGCTTCCATCGGGGGGAGAGCACAGATACGCAGTATTTT	CASSFHRGESTDTQYF
-	-	TRBJ1-2	TRBV12-3/TRBV12-4	TGTGCCATCCTACCCGGGGGTGCGGCCTATGGCTACACCTTC	CAILPGGAAYGYTF
-	TRBD1	TRBJ2-7	TRBV10-3	TGTGCCATCAACAGACCGGGACAGGGGGCTAACGAGCAGTACTTC	CAINRPGQGANEQYF
many	TRBD1	TRBJ2-1	TRBV3-1	TGTGCCAGCAGCCATTTCGGACAGGGTTTACTGGGCAATGAGCAGTTCTTC	CASSHFGQGLLGNEQFF
few	-	TRBJ1-2	TRBV6-2/TRBV6-3	TGTGCCAGCAGTTACTCGCACAGGGAAGGCTACACCTTC	CASSYSHREGYTF
many	-	TRBJ2-2	TRBV12-3/TRBV12-4	TGTGCCAGCACCCCAGGGGTGGGGGCCGGGGAGCTGTTTTTT	CASTPGVGAGELFF
many	TRBD1	TRBJ1-2	TRBV12-3/TRBV12-4	TGTGCCAGCAGTCCCGACAGGGGAGCTGGCTACACCTTC	CASSPDRGAGYTF
many	TRBD2	TRBJ2-5	TRBV28	TGTGCCAGCCTCCCCTCGGGGGGTTTGGAGACCCAGTACTTC	CASLPSGGLETQYF
many	TRBD2	TRBJ2-3	TRBV6-1	TGTGCCAGCAGAGGAACTAGCGGCCGACAAGATACGCAGTATTTT	CASRGTSGRQDTQYF
-	TRBD2	TRBJ2-3	TRBV5-1	TGCGCCAGCAGCTTGGGATTTAGCGGGAGTAAAACGGACACAGATACGCAGTATTTT	CASSLGFSGSKTDTDTQYF
many	-	TRBJ2-7	TRBV3-1	TGTGCCAGCAGCCAAGGAGCGGCCGTACCCCGGGAGCAGTACTTC	CASSQGAAVPREQYF
-	-	TRBJ1-5	TRBV6-2/TRBV6-3	TGTGCCAGCAGTCTAACCCAGGGTGTGAACGGTCAGCCCCAGCATTTT	CASSLTQGVNGQPQHF
many	TRBD1	TRBJ1-2	TRBV29-1	TGCAGCGTTGTGGGGGGACAGGGGGCGGTGAACTATGGCTACACCTTC	CSVVGGQGAVNYGYTF
many	-	TRBJ1-4	TRBV5-1	TGCGCCAGCAGCTTGGACAGGGCGGGTGAAAAACTGTTTTTT	CASSLDRAGEKLFF
many	TRBD2	TRBJ2-3	TRBV7-2	TGTGCCAGCAGCTCCCGGGACGGGGGGACTGGTACGCAGTATTTT	CASSSRDGGTGTQYF
-	-	TRBJ1-1	TRBV5-4	TGTGCCAGCAGCTTTGATCTGGACACTGAAGCTTTCTTT	CASSFDLDTEAFF
many	-	TRBJ2-7	TRBV20-1	TGCAGTGCCTCCCCCCCCGCAGGGACCTACGAGCAGTACTTC	CSASPPAGTYEQYF
many	TRBD2	TRBJ2-3	TRBV4-1	TGTGCCAGCAGCCCGACTAGCGGGGGGGCGGATACGCAGTATTTT	CASSPTSGGADTQYF
many	TRBD1	TRBJ2-1	TRBV2	TGTGCCAGCAACTGGGACAGCAGCTCCTACAATGAGCAGTTCTTC	CASNWDSSSYNEQFF
-	-	TRBJ2-7	TRBV11-3	TGTGCCAGCCTGCCTCAGTGGGGCCACGAGCAGTACTTC	CASLPQWGHEQYF
-	TRBD2	TRBJ2-3	TRBV7-2	TGTGCCAGCAGCCTCCCTCTAGCGGGGGGGAGGGGTACGCAGTATTTT	CASSLPLAGGRGTQYF
many	-	TRBJ2-7	TRBV6-2/TRBV6-3	TGTGCCAGCAGTTACTCGGGCAGGGACTGGGAGCAGTACTTC	CASSYSGRDWEQYF
many	-	TRBJ2-7	TRBV7-9	TGTGCCAGCAGCTTAGGAAGGGACGAGCAGTACTTC	CASSLGRDEQYF
many	-	TRBJ2-1	TRBV19	TGTGCCAGTAGTATAGACTACACCTCCCACAATGAGCAGTTCTTC	CASSIDYTSHNEQFF
many	TRBD2	TRBJ2-3	TRBV19	TGTGCCAGTAGTGCGGGGGTCTCCGCAGATACGCAGTATTTT	CASSAGVSADTQYF
-	-	TRBJ2-5	TRBV14	TGTGCCAGCAGCCATCGGGACTCCAGGAGGTCGGAGACCCAGTACTTC	CASSHRDSRRSETQYF
many	-	TRBJ2-1	TRBV20-1	TGCAGTGCTAGAGATCCCTTAAGCTCCTACAATGAGCAGTTCTTC	CSARDPLSSYNEQFF
-	-	TRBJ2-3	TRBV5-6	TGTGCCAGCACCCCTCGACTAGGAGATACGCAGTATTTT	CASTPRLGDTQYF
many	-	TRBJ1-5	TRBV12-3/TRBV12-4	TGTGCCAGCAGTTTAGCCGACAATCAGCCCCAGCATTTT	CASSLADNQPQHF
many	-	TRBJ2-2	TRBV20-1	TGCAGTGCTAGAGATTTTAGGGGGGCAGCCACCGGGGAGCTGTTTTTT	CSARDFRGAATGELFF
many	TRBD1	TRBJ2-1	TRBV5-1	TGCGCCAGCAGCCCGGACAGGGGATCACACAATGAGCAGTTCTTC	CASSPDRGSHNEQFF
many	TRBD2	TRBJ2-1	TRBV6-4	TGTGCCAGCAGTGAACTAGCGGGGTCTCTCGGTGAGCAGTTCTTC	CASSELAGSLGEQFF
-	-	TRBJ2-3	TRBV2	TGTGCCAGCAGTGAAGTGAGGGACACCCGCTCCACAGATACGCAGTATTTT	CASSEVRDTRSTDTQYF
many	-	TRBJ1-6	TRBV3-1	TGTGCCAGCAGATTCGACAGCAAATCACCCCTCCACTTT	CASRFDSKSPLHF
-	TRBD1	TRBJ1-1	TRBV11-2	TGTGCCAGCACCCAGGGGGGCAGTATGAACACTGAAGCTTTCTTT	CASTQGGSMNTEAFF
-	TRBD1	TRBJ1-6	TRBV5-1	TGCGCCAGCAGCTTGGGGGACAGGGCCCTTGGAGATAATTCACCCCTCCACTTT	CASSLGDRALGDNSPLHF
many	TRBD1	TRBJ1-5	TRBV23-1	TGCGCCAGCACCGAACAGGGGATCGGCCAGCCCCAGCATTTT	CASTEQGIGQPQHF
many	-	TRBJ2-1	TRBV6-5	TGTGCCAGCACTTCGGGGGGCCAGGGGTATCGCAATGAGCAGTTCTTC	CASTSGGQGYRNEQFF
many	-	TRBJ2-2	TRBV20-1	TGCAGTGCAGACAAGTGGGAGACCGGGGAGCTGTTTTTT	CSADKWETGELFF
many	-	TRBJ2-5	TRBV7-9	TGTGCCAGCAGCTTAGCTGGTCAGGTGGGGACCCAGTACTTC	CASSLAGQVGTQYF
many	-	TRBJ2-7	TRBV6-2/TRBV6-3	TGTGCCAGCAGAGGCTCTTGGGGGGTGGCCTACGAGCAGTACTTC	CASRGSWGVAYEQYF
many	-	TRBJ2-1	TRBV3-1	TGTGCCAGCAGCCAAGATGTGAGGACGCAGTTCTTC	CASSQDVRTQFF
-	TRBD2	TRBJ2-3	TRBV20-1	TGCAGTGCTAAGGGGAAAGGGGCGGGGGAGGGAGATACGCAGTATTTT	CSAKGKGAGEGDTQYF